The T cell receptor (beta chain) under discussion was sequenced for a study of vaccination and CD4 T cells after COVID-19. For the study at large: A positive SARS-CoV-2 nasal swab PCR result was recorded for each convalescent patient; nine were mild and one severe. Overlapping spike peptides served as the stimulus for the cells. These peptides came from SARS-CoV-2 and from the common cold coronaviruses HCoV-NL63, HCoV-OC43 and HCoV-229E. General observations from the study: Among those convalescent, a median about 90% of reactive clones emerged solely post-vaccination.

Germline V gene data show CDR1 as SGHNT and CDR2 as YYREEE (reference sequence). V lost 5 bases to trimming and J lost 6 bases; unmatched junction nucleotides: 10. The length of the CDR3 is 15 residues. Scientists ran DNA taken from cultured CD4+ T cells through the Oncomine TCR Beta short-read assay for sequencing. MiXCR was run by TCRdb on the PCR reads, yielding one entry per CDR3 protein. This table has fewer than 18,000 distinct CDR3 sequences, around 53% appearing once. Remarks on this clonotype: Antigen unknown.

Stated treatment: approximately 11-day PBMC culture with coronavirus spike peptide pools or control peptides (ViraFEST assay). In the ViraFEST assay, peptide-pool expansion preceded TCR sequencing of expanded clonotypes. This TCR was recovered from a human donor who had recovered from COVID-19. The chain uses TRBV5-4 and TRBJ2-3; 9 nucleotides align to TRBD1. The specimen sequenced was CD4+ T cells from blood, cultured in vitro. In DNA, the CDR3 is TGTGCCAGCAGTTCTCCGGGACAGGGAAGGGATACGCAGTATTTT. Translating it yields CASSSPGQGRDTQYF.